This T cell receptor (beta chain) was captured in a study of tissue T cells after allogeneic stem cell transplantation. Across the whole study: Samples with visible lymphocytes on H&E were prioritized for sequencing. Study-wide results and limits: Motif-based clustering found tissue-specific repertoire signatures shared across patients, though few clones were shared.

This clone was detected a few times. The target antigen is unknown. The CDR3 runs 12 residues. In germline, CDR1 is MDHEN, CDR2 SYDVKM. V lost 5 bases, J lost 3 bases, and 5 bases lay in between. Sequencing used immunoSEQ multiplex PCR; TCRdb keeps in-frame clones, though not all of them. This table holds 10,000 or so clones, roughly three fifths found once. Source: tissue from the ileum, taken at autopsy. This rearrangement joins TRBV28 to TRBJ1-3, with unresolved D. This clonotype was obtained from a woman aged 18 to 55 with breast cancer. CDR3 in amino acids: CASSIGGNTIYF. The CDR3 bases are TGTGCCAGCAGTATTGGTGGAAACACCATATATTTT. Together with reference TRBV28 and TRBJ1-3, the CDR3 gives the full variable domain: DVKVTQSSRYLVKRTGEKVFLECVQDMDHENMFWYRQDPGLGLRLIYFSYDVKMKEKGDIPEGYSVSREKKERFSLILESASTNQTSMYLCASSIGGNTIYFGEGSWLTVV.